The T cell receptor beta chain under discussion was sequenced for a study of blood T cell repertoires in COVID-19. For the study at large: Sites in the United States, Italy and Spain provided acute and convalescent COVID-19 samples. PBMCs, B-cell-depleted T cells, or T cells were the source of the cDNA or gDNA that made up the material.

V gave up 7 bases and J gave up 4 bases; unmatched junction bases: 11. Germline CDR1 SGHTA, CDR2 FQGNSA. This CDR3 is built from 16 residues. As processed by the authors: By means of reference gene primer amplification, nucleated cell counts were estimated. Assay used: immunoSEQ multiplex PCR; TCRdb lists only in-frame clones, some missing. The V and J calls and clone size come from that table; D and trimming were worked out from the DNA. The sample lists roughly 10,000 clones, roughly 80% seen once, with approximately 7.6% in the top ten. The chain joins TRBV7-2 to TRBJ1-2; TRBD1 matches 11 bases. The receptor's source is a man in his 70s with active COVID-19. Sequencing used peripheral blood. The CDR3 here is CASTLHGQGATYGYTF. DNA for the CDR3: TGTGCCAGCACCCTACACGGACAGGGGGCGACCTATGGCTACACCTTC.